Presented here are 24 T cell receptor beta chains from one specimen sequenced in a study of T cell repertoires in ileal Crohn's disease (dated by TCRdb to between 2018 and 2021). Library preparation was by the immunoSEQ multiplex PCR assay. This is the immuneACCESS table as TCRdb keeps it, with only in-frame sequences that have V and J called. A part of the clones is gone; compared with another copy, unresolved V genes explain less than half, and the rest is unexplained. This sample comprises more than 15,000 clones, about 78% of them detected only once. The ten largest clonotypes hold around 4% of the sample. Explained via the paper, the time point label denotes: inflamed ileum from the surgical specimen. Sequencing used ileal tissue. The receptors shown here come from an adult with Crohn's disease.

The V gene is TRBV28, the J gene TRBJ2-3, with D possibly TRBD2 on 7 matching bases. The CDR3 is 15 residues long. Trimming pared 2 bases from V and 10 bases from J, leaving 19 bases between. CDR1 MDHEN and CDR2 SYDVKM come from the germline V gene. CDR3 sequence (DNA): TGTGCCAGCAGTTTACAGGGGAGGGCGGATCGGCCGCAGTATTTT. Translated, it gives CASSLQGRADRPQYF.

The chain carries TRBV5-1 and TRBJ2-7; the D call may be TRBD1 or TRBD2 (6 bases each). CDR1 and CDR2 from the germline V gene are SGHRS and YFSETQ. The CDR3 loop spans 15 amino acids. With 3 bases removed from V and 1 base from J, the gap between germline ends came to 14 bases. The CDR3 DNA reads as TGCGCCAGCAGCTGGGGGGCAGGAGGGTCCTACGAGCAGTACTTC. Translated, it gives CASSWGAGGSYEQYF.

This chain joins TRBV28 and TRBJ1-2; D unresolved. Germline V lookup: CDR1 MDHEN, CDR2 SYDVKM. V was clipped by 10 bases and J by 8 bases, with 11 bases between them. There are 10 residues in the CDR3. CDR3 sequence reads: CATQTAGYTF. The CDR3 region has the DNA TGTGCCACCCAGACCGCCGGCTACACCTTC.

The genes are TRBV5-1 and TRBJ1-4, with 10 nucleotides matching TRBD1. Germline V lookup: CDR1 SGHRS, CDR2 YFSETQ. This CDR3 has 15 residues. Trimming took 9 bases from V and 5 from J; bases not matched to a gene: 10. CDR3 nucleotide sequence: TGCGCCACGTCTCGTGGGGGACAGGGGAATGAAAAACTGTTTTTT. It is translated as CATSRGGQGNEKLFF. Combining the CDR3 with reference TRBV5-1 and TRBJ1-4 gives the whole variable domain KAGVTQTPRYLIKTRGQQVTLSCSPISGHRSVSWYQQTPGQGLQFLFEYFSETQRNKGNFPGRFSGRQFSNSRSEMNVSTLELGDSALYLCATSRGGQGNEKLFFGSGTQLSVL.

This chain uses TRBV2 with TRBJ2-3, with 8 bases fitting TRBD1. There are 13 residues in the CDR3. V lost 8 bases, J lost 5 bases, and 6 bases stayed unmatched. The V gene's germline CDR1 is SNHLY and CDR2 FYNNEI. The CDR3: CASSGTGGDTQYF. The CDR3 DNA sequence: TGTGCCAGCTCCGGGACAGGAGGAGATACGCAGTATTTT.

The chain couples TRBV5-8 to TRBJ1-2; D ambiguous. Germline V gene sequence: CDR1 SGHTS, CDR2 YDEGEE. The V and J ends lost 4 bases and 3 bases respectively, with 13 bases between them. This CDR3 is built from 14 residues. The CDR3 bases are TGTGCCAGCAGCGTGACCCTTTGGCACTATGGCTACACCTTC. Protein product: CASSVTLWHYGYTF.

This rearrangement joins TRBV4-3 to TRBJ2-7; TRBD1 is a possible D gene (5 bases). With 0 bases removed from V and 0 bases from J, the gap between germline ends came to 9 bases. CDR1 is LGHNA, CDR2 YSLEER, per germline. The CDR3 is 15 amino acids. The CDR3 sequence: CASSQDEDTSYEQYF. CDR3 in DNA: TGCGCCAGCAGCCAAGATGAGGACACCTCCTACGAGCAGTACTTC.

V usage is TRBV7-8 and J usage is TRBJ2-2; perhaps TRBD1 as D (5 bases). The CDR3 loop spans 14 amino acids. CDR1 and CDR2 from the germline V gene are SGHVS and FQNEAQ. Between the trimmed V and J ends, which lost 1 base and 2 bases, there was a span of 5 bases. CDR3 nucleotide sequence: TGTGCCAGCAGCTTAGGGGGCAACACCGGGGAGCTGTTTTTT. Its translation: CASSLGGNTGELFF.

The chain's CDR3 is CATSRDRRSYNEQFF. For the CDR3, the DNA is TGTGCCACCAGCAGAGATCGTAGGTCCTACAATGAGCAGTTCTTC. The chain links TRBV15 to TRBJ2-1; no definite D call. The germline V gene encodes CDR1 LNHNV and CDR2 YYDKDF (reference sequence). V lost 0 bases and J 1 base, leaving 7 bases between the germline ends. The CDR3 contains 15 residues.

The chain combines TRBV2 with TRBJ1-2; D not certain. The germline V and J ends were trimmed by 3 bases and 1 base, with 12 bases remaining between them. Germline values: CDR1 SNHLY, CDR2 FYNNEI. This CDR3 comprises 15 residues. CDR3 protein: CASSDGSGVNYGYTF. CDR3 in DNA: TGTGCCAGCAGTGACGGGTCAGGAGTTAACTATGGCTACACCTTC.

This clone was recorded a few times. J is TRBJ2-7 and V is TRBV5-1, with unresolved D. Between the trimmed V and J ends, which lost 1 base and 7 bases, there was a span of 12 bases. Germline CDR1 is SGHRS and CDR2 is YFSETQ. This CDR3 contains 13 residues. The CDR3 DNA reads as TGCGCCAGCAGCTTGAGCCGCCCCGGGGAGCAGTACTTC. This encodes CASSLSRPGEQYF.

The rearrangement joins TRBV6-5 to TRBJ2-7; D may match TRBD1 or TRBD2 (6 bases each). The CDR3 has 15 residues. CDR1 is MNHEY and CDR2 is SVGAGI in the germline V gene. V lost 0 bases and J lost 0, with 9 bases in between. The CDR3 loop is CASSYSGGTSYEQYF. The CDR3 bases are TGTGCCAGCAGTTACTCAGGGGGGACCTCCTACGAGCAGTACTTC.

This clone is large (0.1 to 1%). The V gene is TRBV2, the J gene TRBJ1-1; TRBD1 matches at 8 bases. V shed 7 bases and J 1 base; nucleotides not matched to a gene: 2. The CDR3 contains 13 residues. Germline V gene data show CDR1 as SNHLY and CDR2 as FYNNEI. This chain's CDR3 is CASTGTGNTEAFF. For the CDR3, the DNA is TGTGCCAGCACAGGGACAGGGAACACTGAAGCTTTCTTT. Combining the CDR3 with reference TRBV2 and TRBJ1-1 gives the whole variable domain EPEVTQTPSHQVTQMGQEVILRCVPISNHLYFYWYRQILGQKVEFLVSFYNNEISEKSEIFDDQFSVERPDGSNFTLKIRSTKLEDSAMYFCASTGTGNTEAFFGQGTRLTVV.

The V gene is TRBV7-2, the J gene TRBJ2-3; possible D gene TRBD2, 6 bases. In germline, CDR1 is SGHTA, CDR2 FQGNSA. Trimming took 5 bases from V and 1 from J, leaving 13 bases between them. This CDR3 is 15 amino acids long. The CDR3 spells CASSARDFGTDTQYF. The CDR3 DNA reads TGTGCCAGCAGCGCCCGGGACTTCGGCACAGATACGCAGTATTTT.

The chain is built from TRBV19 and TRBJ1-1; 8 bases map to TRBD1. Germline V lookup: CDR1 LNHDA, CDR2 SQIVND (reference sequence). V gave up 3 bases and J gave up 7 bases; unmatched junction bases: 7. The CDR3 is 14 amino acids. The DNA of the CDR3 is TGTGCCAGTAGTATCCTGGCTGGACAGGGTGAAGCTTTCTTT. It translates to CASSILAGQGEAFF.

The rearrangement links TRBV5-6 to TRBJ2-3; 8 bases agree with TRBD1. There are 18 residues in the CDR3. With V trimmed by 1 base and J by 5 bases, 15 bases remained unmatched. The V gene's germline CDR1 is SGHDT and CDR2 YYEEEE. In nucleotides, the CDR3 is TGTGCCAGCAGCTTGACCGCCCAGCGACAGGGGTCAGGAGATACGCAGTATTTT. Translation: CASSLTAQRQGSGDTQYF.

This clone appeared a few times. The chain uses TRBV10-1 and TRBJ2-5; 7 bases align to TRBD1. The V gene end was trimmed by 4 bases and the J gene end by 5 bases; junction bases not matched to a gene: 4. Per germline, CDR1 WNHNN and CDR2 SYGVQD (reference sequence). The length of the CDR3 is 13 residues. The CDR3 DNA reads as TGCGCCAGCAGTGGCGTCAGGGGGGAGACCCAGTACTTC. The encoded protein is CASSGVRGETQYF.

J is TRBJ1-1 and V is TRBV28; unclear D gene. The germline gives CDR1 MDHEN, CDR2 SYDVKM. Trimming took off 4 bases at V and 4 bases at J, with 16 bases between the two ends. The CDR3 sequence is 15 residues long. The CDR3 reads CASSSINTEATEAFF. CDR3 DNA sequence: TGTGCCAGCAGTTCGATCAACACAGAGGCCACTGAAGCTTTCTTT.

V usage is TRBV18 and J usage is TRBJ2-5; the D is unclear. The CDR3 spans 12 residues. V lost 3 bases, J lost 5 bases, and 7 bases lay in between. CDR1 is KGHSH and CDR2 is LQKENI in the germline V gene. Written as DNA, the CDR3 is TGTGCCAGCTCACCTGTTCGGGAGACCCAGTACTTC. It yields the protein CASSPVRETQYF.

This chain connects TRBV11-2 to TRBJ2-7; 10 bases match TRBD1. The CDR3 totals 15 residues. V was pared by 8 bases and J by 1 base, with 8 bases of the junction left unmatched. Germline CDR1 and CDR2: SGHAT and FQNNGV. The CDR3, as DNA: TGTGCCAGCTCTAACCTGGGACAGGGGTCCTACGAGCAGTACTTC. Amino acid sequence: CASSNLGQGSYEQYF.

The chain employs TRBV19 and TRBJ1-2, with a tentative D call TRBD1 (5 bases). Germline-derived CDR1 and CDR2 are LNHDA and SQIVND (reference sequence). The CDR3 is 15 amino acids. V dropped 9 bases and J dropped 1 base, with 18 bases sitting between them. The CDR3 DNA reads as TGTGCCAGCGGCCGAACAGGTACCCTTAACTATGGCTACACCTTC. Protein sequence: CASGRTGTLNYGYTF.

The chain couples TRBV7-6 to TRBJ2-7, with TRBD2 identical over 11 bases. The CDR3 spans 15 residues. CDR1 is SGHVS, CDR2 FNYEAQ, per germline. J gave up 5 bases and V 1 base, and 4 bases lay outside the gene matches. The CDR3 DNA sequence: TGTGCCAGCAGCTTAGGTGGGACTAGCGGCGACGAGCAGTACTTC. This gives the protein CASSLGGTSGDEQYF.

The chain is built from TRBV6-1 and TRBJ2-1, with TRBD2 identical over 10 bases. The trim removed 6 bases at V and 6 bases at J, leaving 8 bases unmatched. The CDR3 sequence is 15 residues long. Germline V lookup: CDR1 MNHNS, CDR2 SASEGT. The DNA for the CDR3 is TGTGCCAGCAGGGTTCTAGCGGGGGTCCCCAATGAGCAGTTCTTC. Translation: CASRVLAGVPNEQFF.

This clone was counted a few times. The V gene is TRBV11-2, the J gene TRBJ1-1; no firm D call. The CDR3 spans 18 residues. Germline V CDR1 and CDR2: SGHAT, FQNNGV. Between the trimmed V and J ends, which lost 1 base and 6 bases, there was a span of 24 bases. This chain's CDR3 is CASSLARIGGTLRAEAFF. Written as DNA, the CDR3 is TGTGCCAGCAGCTTAGCCAGGATTGGCGGCACGCTGAGGGCTGAAGCTTTCTTT. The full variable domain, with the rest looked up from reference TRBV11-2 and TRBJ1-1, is EAGVAQSPRYKIIEKRQSVAFWCNPISGHATLYWYQQILGQGPKLLIQFQNNGVVDDSQLPKDRFSAERLKGVDSTLKIQPAKLEDSAVYLCASSLARIGGTLRAEAFFGQGTRLTVV.